A selection of T cell receptor beta chains follows, all from one sample in a study of blood T cells in healthy people across ages. TCRdb analysed the 5' RACE reads with MiXCR anew, one entry per CDR3 protein. The sample has more than 650,000 distinct CDR3 sequences; about 55% are singletons. Specimen: blood. The receptors were sampled from a man older than 75 in good health. CDR3s include the opening cysteine and the closing phenylalanine or tryptophan. Each record gives: J gene, clone size, V gene, D gene, CDR3 DNA, CDR3 protein. D genes are given only for firm matches. Clone size is given for some rows only: seen once, a few or many times, or a class if the clone is expanded.

TRBJ2-3 | few | TRBV2 | NA | TGTGCCAGTGGTGACATGGCGGAAGATACGCAGTATTTT | CASGDMAEDTQYF
TRBJ1-1 | NA | TRBV20-1 | NA | TGCAGTGCTAGGTGGGGTCGAGGGAGGGGGGGGCGCACTGAAGCTTTCTTT | CSARWGRGRGGRTEAFF
TRBJ1-2 | NA | TRBV29-1 | TRBD1 | TGCAGCGTTGAAGACGGAACTGACAGGGACTACTATGGCTACACCTTC | CSVEDGTDRDYYGYTF
TRBJ1-4 | NA | TRBV6-6 | NA | TGTGCCAGCAGTTACCACGGTGAAGGGGAGAATGAAAAACTGTTTTTT | CASSYHGEGENEKLFF
TRBJ2-4 | few | TRBV29-1 | TRBD2 | TGCAGCGTTGAAGAGGAGCTAGCGGCCCTAGCCAAAAACATTCAGTACTTC | CSVEEELAALAKNIQYF
TRBJ2-1 | once | TRBV29-1 | NA | TGCAGCGTTGGGAGCTGGGGCTCCTACAATGAGCAGTTCTTC | CSVGSWGSYNEQFF
TRBJ2-5 | few | TRBV9 | TRBD1 | TGTGCCAGCAGCTACCGACAGGGCCAAGAGACCCAGTACTTC | CASSYRQGQETQYF
TRBJ2-5 | NA | TRBV7-9 | TRBD2 | TGTGCCAGCAGCTTATGGGCTAGCGGTTCACAAGAGACCCAGTACTTC | CASSLWASGSQETQYF
TRBJ2-2 | NA | TRBV6-5 | TRBD1 | TGTGCCAGCAGTGCGACAGGGAAGAACACCGGGGAGCTGTTTTTT | CASSATGKNTGELFF
TRBJ2-7 | NA | TRBV21-1 | NA | TGTGCCAGCAGCCCAAGACGCGGGAGGGCCAACGAGCAGTACTTC | CASSPRRGRANEQYF